Each of the 10 T cell receptor beta chains below was sequenced from the same sample in a study of beta chain features in type 1 diabetes. Study-wide results and limits: Researchers report that Type 1 diabetes patients had moderately but significantly shorter TCRB CDR3s across all four CD4+ subsets.

Expressed TCRB transcripts got sequenced, as all isolated RNA was reverse transcribed. This table comes from immunoSEQ multiplex PCR, and its TCRdb copy is limited to in-frame clones, with some not included. The table includes 680,000 or so clones, around an eighth detected once. These receptors' targets are unknown. The specimen sequenced was naive CD4+ T cells from blood. Every receptor here comes from a man younger than 35 with type 1 diabetes.

This clone occurred a few times. The gene calls are TRBV14 and TRBJ1-6; no firm D call. V dropped 1 base and J dropped 7 bases, with 5 bases sitting between them. The germline CDR1 and CDR2 sequences are SGHDN and FVKESK. This CDR3 has 13 amino acids. The DNA for the CDR3 is TGTGCCAGCAGCCAAGCTTTCAATTCACCCCTCCACTTT. The encoded protein is CASSQAFNSPLHF.

The chain couples TRBV10-3 to TRBJ1-1; tentatively, D is TRBD1 (6 bases). CDR3 length: 14 amino acids. The V gene's germline CDR1 is ENHRY and CDR2 SYGVKD. Trimming took 6 bases from V and 3 from J, leaving 14 bases between them. The CDR3, as DNA: TGTGCCATCAGGACACCAGGGGAGGACACTGAAGCTTTCTTT. Translating gives CAIRTPGEDTEAFF.

V usage is TRBV13 and J usage is TRBJ2-1, with no clear D. Germline V lookup: CDR1 PRHDT, CDR2 FYEKMQ (reference sequence). Trimming removed 2 bases at V and 6 bases at J, with 11 bases between. CDR3 length: 14 residues. CDR3 sequence reads: CASSLFRPVNEQFF. The CDR3 bases are TGTGCCAGCAGCTTATTTAGACCCGTCAATGAGCAGTTCTTC. Full variable domain (outside the CDR3, taken from reference TRBV13 and TRBJ2-1): AAGVIQSPRHLIKEKRETATLKCYPIPRHDTVYWYQQGPGQDPQFLISFYEKMQSDKGSIPDRFSAQQFSDYHSELNMSSLELGDSALYFCASSLFRPVNEQFFGPGTRLTVL.

The chain combines TRBV7-2 with TRBJ2-7; D possibly uses TRBD1 or TRBD2 (5 bases each). The CDR3 is made up of 16 amino acids. The V end lost 5 bases, the J end lost 1 base, and 18 bases lay between the germline ends. In germline, CDR1 is SGHTA, CDR2 FQGNSA. The CDR3 DNA sequence: TGTGCCAGCAGCCCCCGACGGGGCAGCCTATCCTACGAGCAGTACTTC. This codes for CASSPRRGSLSYEQYF.

The rearrangement uses TRBV19 and TRBJ2-3; D not certain. Between the trimmed V and J ends, which lost 5 bases and 6 bases, there was a span of 15 bases. The germline V gene encodes CDR1 LNHDA and CDR2 SQIVND (reference sequence). This CDR3 region has 14 residues. CDR3 coding DNA: TGTGCCAGTAGTGCAACCCACGGACGCGATACGCAGTATTTT. Protein product: CASSATHGRDTQYF.

This chain links TRBV25-1 with TRBJ2-5; D is perhaps TRBD2 (5 bases). The CDR3 spans 13 residues. V lost 1 base to trimming and J lost 5 bases, with 8 bases between them. Germline assignment: CDR1 MGHDK and CDR2 SYGVNS. CDR3 residues: CASSESPGETQYF. The CDR3 DNA is TGTGCCAGCAGTGAATCCCCGGGGGAGACCCAGTACTTC. Complete variable domain (other parts from reference TRBV25-1 and TRBJ2-5): EADIYQTPRYLVIGTGKKITLECSQTMGHDKMYWYQQDPGMELHLIHYSYGVNSTEKGDLSSESTVSRIRTEHFPLTLESARPSHTSQYLCASSESPGETQYFGPGTRLLVL.

A few counts support this clone. The rearrangement uses TRBV2 and TRBJ2-7, with D hard to call. CDR3 length: 16 residues. Germline V gene lookup returns CDR1 SNHLY and CDR2 FYNNEI. V lost 7 bases and J lost 3, with 22 bases in between. CDR3 sequence (DNA): TGTGCCAGCAACTCCCGAAGGGAATCCCAACTCTACGAGCAGTACTTC. This encodes CASNSRRESQLYEQYF.

The rearrangement joins TRBV27 to TRBJ1-4; 7 nucleotides line up with TRBD1. CDR1 and CDR2 (germline): MNHEY, SMNVEV (reference sequence). J was trimmed by 0 bases and V by 6 bases; bases with no gene match: 13. The CDR3 is 18 amino acids. The DNA of the CDR3 is TGTGCCAGCAGAACCGGGACAGCTATAATCGCAACTAATGAAAAACTGTTTTTT. This sequence encodes CASRTGTAIIATNEKLFF.

This chain connects TRBV11-2 to TRBJ2-1, with a weak D call TRBD1 (6 bases). Trimming removed 4 bases at V and 6 bases at J, with 13 bases between. This CDR3 has 14 residues. Germline assignment: CDR1 SGHAT and CDR2 FQNNGV. The CDR3 sequence is CASSSQGLFNEQFF. The CDR3 DNA follows: TGTGCCAGCAGCTCTCAGGGGTTGTTCAATGAGCAGTTCTTC.

The genes are TRBV28 and TRBJ2-7; possible D gene TRBD1, 6 bases. The CDR3 runs to 13 residues. Per the germline V gene, CDR1 is MDHEN and CDR2 is SYDVKM. V gave up 4 bases and J gave up 5 bases, with 12 bases separating them. The DNA for the CDR3 is TGTGCCAGCAGTTCCGGGACACTTCACGAGCAGTACTTC. This gives the protein CASSSGTLHEQYF.